Listed below are T cell receptor beta chains from one sample, sequenced in a study of shared clonotypes between healthy human individuals. Using immunoSEQ multiplex PCR, the repertoire was profiled, and TCRdb retains in-frame clones only, with some absent. The data hold over a million clones, with approximately 96% observed a single time. The sample was naive CD4+ T cells sorted from blood. The receptors shown here come from a man between 25 and 39 years old in good health. Each CDR3 is given with its conserved first and last residue. Each record gives: J gene, CDR3 length, V gene, clone size, D gene, CDR3 DNA, CDR3 protein. A D gene is named only where the DNA matches it firmly. Part of the rows lack a size; the others show once, few, many or a class for expanded clones.

j_call: TRBJ2-1
cdr3_length: 17
v_call: TRBV19
clone_size: .
d_call: TRBD2
cdr3_nt: TGTGCCAGTAGTATCCGACTTACTAGCGGGACCTACAATGAGCAGTTCTTC
cdr3_aa: CASSIRLTSGTYNEQFF

j_call: TRBJ1-5
cdr3_length: 15
v_call: TRBV6-6
clone_size: .
d_call: TRBD1
cdr3_nt: TGTGCCAGCAGTTACGAAGACAGGGGAGCTCAGCCCCAGCATTTT
cdr3_aa: CASSYEDRGAQPQHF

j_call: TRBJ1-1
cdr3_length: 15
v_call: TRBV27
clone_size: .
d_call: .
cdr3_nt: .
cdr3_aa: CASSFGPGGATEAFF

j_call: TRBJ1-2
cdr3_length: 14
v_call: TRBV27
clone_size: .
d_call: TRBD1
cdr3_nt: TGTGCCAGCAGTTTAGGGACAGGGGGTTATGGCTACACCTTC
cdr3_aa: CASSLGTGGYGYTF

j_call: TRBJ1-2
cdr3_length: 11
v_call: TRBV10-3
clone_size: .
d_call: .
cdr3_nt: TGTGCCACCCTGGGAGAGGGTGGCTACACCTTC
cdr3_aa: CATLGEGGYTF

j_call: TRBJ2-7
cdr3_length: 11
v_call: TRBV20-1
clone_size: .
d_call: .
cdr3_nt: TGCAGTGCTGGGAAGGCCTACGAGCAGTACTTC
cdr3_aa: CSAGKAYEQYF

j_call: TRBJ2-5
cdr3_length: 17
v_call: TRBV5-1
clone_size: .
d_call: .
cdr3_nt: TGCGCCAGCAGCTTGGCCCTAGGTGGGAGTAACCAAGAGACCCAGTACTTC
cdr3_aa: CASSLALGGSNQETQYF

j_call: TRBJ2-1
cdr3_length: 13
v_call: TRBV6-5
clone_size: .
d_call: .
cdr3_nt: TGTGCCAGCAGTCAGGTTAGCCTCAATGAGCAGTTCTTC
cdr3_aa: CASSQVSLNEQFF

j_call: TRBJ2-7
cdr3_length: 15
v_call: TRBV4-3
clone_size: .
d_call: TRBD2
cdr3_nt: TGCGCCAGCAGCCTGGAGACTAGCGGGAGCTACGAGCAGTACTTC
cdr3_aa: CASSLETSGSYEQYF

j_call: TRBJ1-4
cdr3_length: 12
v_call: TRBV28
clone_size: .
d_call: .
cdr3_nt: TGTGCCAGCAAGACCTTGGATGAAAAACTGTTTTTT
cdr3_aa: CASKTLDEKLFF

j_call: TRBJ1-1
cdr3_length: 13
v_call: TRBV7-3
clone_size: .
d_call: .
cdr3_nt: TGTGCCAGCAGCTTAGTCCTAAACACTGAAGCTTTCTTT
cdr3_aa: CASSLVLNTEAFF

j_call: TRBJ2-7
cdr3_length: 18
v_call: TRBV15
clone_size: once
d_call: TRBD2
cdr3_nt: TGTGCCACCAGCACAGATCGCCTGACTAGCGGGAAGGCCTACGAGCAGTACTTC
cdr3_aa: CATSTDRLTSGKAYEQYF